The next 19 T cell receptor beta chains were all read from a single sample in a study of T cells in localized non-small cell lung cancer. The protocol was immunoSEQ multiplex PCR, while the TCRdb copy is restricted to in-frame clones and leaves out a portion. The sample consists of 50,000 to 65,000 clones, roughly four fifths of them appearing once. Material: PBMCs, obtained before any cancer treatment. These receptors all come from a man aged 40 to 70 with stage II lung adenocarcinoma.

The rearrangement links TRBV19 to TRBJ1-5, with D unresolved. CDR1 and CDR2 (germline): LNHDA, SQIVND (reference sequence). V was trimmed by 0 bases and J by 3 bases, leaving 12 bases between them. This CDR3 spans 16 amino acids. The DNA for the CDR3 is TGTGCCAGTAGTATAGATTTGGGCTTCGTCAATCAGCCCCAGCATTTT. It specifies CASSIDLGFVNQPQHF.

This chain uses TRBV19 with TRBJ2-7, with 10 positions matching TRBD2. This CDR3 has 17 residues. J gave up 0 bases and V 2 bases, and 7 bases lay outside the gene matches. Germline V gene lookup returns CDR1 LNHDA and CDR2 SQIVND (reference sequence). The chain's CDR3 is CASSIRVAGGHSYEQYF. The DNA for the CDR3 is TGTGCCAGTAGTATACGGGTAGCGGGAGGACACTCCTACGAGCAGTACTTC.

The rearrangement joins TRBV7-2 to TRBJ2-7; 9 positions match TRBD1. The V and J ends lost 5 bases and 3 bases, in that order; junction bases with no gene match: 8. The CDR3 length is 15 residues. The germline CDR1 and CDR2 sequences are SGHTA and FQGNSA. DNA of the CDR3: TGTGCCAGCAGCCAGGGGACAGGGACATTCTACGAGCAGTACTTC. Translated: CASSQGTGTFYEQYF.

The chain couples TRBV6-5 to TRBJ2-7, with D tentatively TRBD1 (6 bases). The V gene lost 5 bases and the J gene lost 3 bases, with 17 bases spanning the gap. In germline, CDR1 is MNHEY, CDR2 SVGAGI. The CDR3 runs 15 residues. DNA of the CDR3: TGTGCCAGCAGTACAGGGATAGAAGGTATCTACGAGCAGTACTTC. Protein: CASSTGIEGIYEQYF.

The chain links TRBV5-1 to TRBJ1-1; no firm D call. Trimming cost V 4 bases and J 0 bases, with 22 bases left between them. CDR3 length: 18 amino acids. Germline V lookup: CDR1 SGHRS, CDR2 YFSETQ. The CDR3 loop reads CASSLFRGGEAMNTEAFF. DNA for the CDR3: TGCGCCAGCAGCCTATTTCGCGGAGGCGAAGCCATGAACACTGAAGCTTTCTTT.

The J gene is TRBJ1-2, the V gene TRBV9, with a possible D match to TRBD1 (5 bases). The V end was cut by 0 bases, the J end by 4 bases, with 10 bases between. Germline CDR1 reads SGDLS; CDR2 reads YYNGEE. The length of the CDR3 is 14 residues. The CDR3 region is CASSVASGTYGYTF. The CDR3 region has the DNA TGTGCCAGCAGCGTAGCTTCAGGGACCTATGGCTACACCTTC.

The J gene is TRBJ2-1, the V gene TRBV5-1; TRBD1 matches 12 bases. This CDR3 has 15 amino acids. The V gene end was trimmed by 4 bases and the J gene end by 5 bases; junction bases not matched to a gene: 4. Germline values: CDR1 SGHRS, CDR2 YFSETQ. The CDR3 nucleotides are TGCGCCAGCAGCCATGGGACAGGGGGCAACAATGAGCAGTTCTTC. This sequence encodes CASSHGTGGNNEQFF.

The chain is built from TRBV9 and TRBJ2-2, with D possibly TRBD2 on 6 matching bases. This CDR3 has 15 amino acids. Germline V lookup: CDR1 SGDLS, CDR2 YYNGEE. Trimming left V 6 bases short and J 0 bases short, with 12 bases between. CDR3 nucleotide sequence: TGTGCCAGCACCCCCGGGACTTCGAACACCGGGGAGCTGTTTTTT. This encodes CASTPGTSNTGELFF.

This clone has just one count. The genes are TRBV6-6 and TRBJ1-1; maybe TRBD1 (6 bases). The CDR3 contains 14 residues. Germline CDR1 and CDR2: MNHNY and SVGAGI (reference sequence). Trimming shortened V by 5 bases and J by 4 bases, and 14 bases separated the two germline ends. DNA for the CDR3: TGTGCCAGCAGTCCCGCGGGCAGGGGCACTGAAGCTTTCTTT. Residues: CASSPAGRGTEAFF.

The count of this clone is one. CDR3 loop: CASSLGTSGSSEYF. The CDR3 nucleotides read TGCGCCAGCAGCTTGGGGACTAGCGGGAGCTCTGAGTACTTC. The V gene is TRBV5-1, the J gene TRBJ2-7; 13 nucleotides agree with TRBD2. CDR1 and CDR2 from the germline V gene are SGHRS and YFSETQ. This CDR3 is built from 14 residues. V dropped 0 bases and J dropped 11; count of bases not matched to a gene: 5.

This clone was recorded a few times. The V call is TRBV5-1, the J call TRBJ2-7; D may be TRBD1 or TRBD2 (5 bases each). Trimming shortened V by 4 bases and J by 5 bases, and 13 bases separated the two germline ends. The CDR3 spans 13 residues. The germline V gene has CDR1 SGHRS and CDR2 YFSETQ. The CDR3 DNA follows: TGCGCCAGCAGCCCGGGACCGCTCAACGAGCAGTACTTC. Translating gives CASSPGPLNEQYF.

The chain combines TRBV5-1 with TRBJ2-2, with D tentatively TRBD1 (5 bases). This CDR3 region has 14 residues. V was cut by 5 bases and J by 0 bases, with 8 bases left in between. Per germline, CDR1 SGHRS and CDR2 YFSETQ. As DNA, the CDR3 is TGCGCCAGCAGGGTGGGGCCGAACACCGGGGAGCTGTTTTTT. This codes for CASRVGPNTGELFF.

The chain carries TRBV5-7 and TRBJ1-3, with D unresolved. TRBV5-7 is known as an ORF, though its function is uncertain. V lost 4 bases, J lost 2 bases, and 10 bases lay in between. This CDR3 has 14 residues. The CDR3 loop is CASSPGITGNTIYF. The CDR3 DNA is TGTGCCAGCAGCCCTGGTATAACTGGAAACACCATATATTTT.

The genes are TRBV5-1 and TRBJ2-1; 13 bases match TRBD2. This CDR3 contains 15 residues. With 0 bases clipped from V and 9 bases from J, the junction kept 3 bases outside the gene matches. Germline V gives CDR1 SGHRS, CDR2 YFSETQ. This chain's CDR3 is CASSLALAGGGEQFF. The CDR3, as DNA: TGCGCCAGCAGCTTGGCACTAGCGGGAGGGGGTGAGCAGTTCTTC.

This clone was counted a few times. This chain connects TRBV2 to TRBJ1-1, with TRBD1 as a possible D gene (5 bases). Germline V lookup: CDR1 SNHLY, CDR2 FYNNEI. Trimming pared 8 bases from V and 1 base from J, leaving 17 bases between. The CDR3 is 15 residues long. The DNA of the CDR3 is TGTGCCAGCGCCCCGGGGGGATTGGGGAACACTGAAGCTTTCTTT. This gives the protein CASAPGGLGNTEAFF.

The chain recombines TRBV21-1 with TRBJ2-6; TRBD2, the table's D call, lacks a check against the DNA. TRBV21-1 represents a pseudogene. The CDR3 length is 22 residues. The CDR3 nucleotides read TGTGCCAGCAGCCCCGAGGGAAACAGTTGCTTTTTGAGGGTATCTCTGGCCAACGTCCTGACTTTC. Its protein is CASSPEGNSCFLRVSLANVLTF.

The chain employs TRBV19 and TRBJ2-1; 8 bases are shared with TRBD2. The CDR3 consists of 16 residues. The V and J ends lost 5 bases and 0 bases, in that order; junction bases with no gene match: 6. Germline loops: CDR1 LNHDA, CDR2 SQIVND (reference sequence). DNA for the CDR3: TGTGCCAGTAGTCTCACTAGCGGAAGCTCCTACAATGAGCAGTTCTTC. Translated, it gives CASSLTSGSSYNEQFF. Variable domain in full (rest from reference TRBV19 and TRBJ2-1): DGGITQSPKYLFRKEGQNVTLSCEQNLNHDAMYWYRQDPGQGLRLIYYSQIVNDFQKGDIAEGYSVSREKKESFPLTVTSAQKNPTAFYLCASSLTSGSSYNEQFFGPGTRLTVL.

The rearrangement links TRBV4-1 to TRBJ2-1, with 9 bases aligning to TRBD2. V lost 3 bases and J lost 9; bases outside the gene matches: 12. The CDR3 spans 16 residues. From germline, CDR1 is MGHRA and CDR2 YSYEKL. The CDR3 DNA reads as TGCGCCAGCAGCCAGATCCCCCGGACTAGCGATGGTGAGCAGTTCTTC. As protein: CASSQIPRTSDGEQFF.

The V and J genes are TRBV13 and TRBJ2-5; D call uncertain. Trimming cost V 1 base and J 3 bases, with 6 bases left between them. CDR1 is PRHDT and CDR2 is FYEKMQ in the germline V gene (reference sequence). This CDR3 spans 13 amino acids. The CDR3 protein is CASSLVVEETQYF. CDR3 DNA sequence: TGTGCCAGCAGCTTAGTGGTAGAAGAGACCCAGTACTTC.